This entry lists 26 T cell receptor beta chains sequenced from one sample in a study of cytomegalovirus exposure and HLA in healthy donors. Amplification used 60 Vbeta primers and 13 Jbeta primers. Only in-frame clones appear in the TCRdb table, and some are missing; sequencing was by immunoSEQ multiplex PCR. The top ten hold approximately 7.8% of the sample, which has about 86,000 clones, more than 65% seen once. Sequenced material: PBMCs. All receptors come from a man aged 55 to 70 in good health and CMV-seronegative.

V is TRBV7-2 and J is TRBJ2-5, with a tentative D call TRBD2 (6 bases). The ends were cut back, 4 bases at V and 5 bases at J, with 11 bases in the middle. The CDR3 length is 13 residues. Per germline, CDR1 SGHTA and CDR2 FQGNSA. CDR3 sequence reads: CASSSGTLETQYF. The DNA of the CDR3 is TGTGCCAGCAGCTCCGGGACTTTGGAGACCCAGTACTTC.

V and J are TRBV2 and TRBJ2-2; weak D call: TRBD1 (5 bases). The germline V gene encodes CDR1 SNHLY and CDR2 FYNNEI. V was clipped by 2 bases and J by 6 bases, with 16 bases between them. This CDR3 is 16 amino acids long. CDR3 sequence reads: CASSETRARVAGELFF. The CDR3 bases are TGTGCCAGCAGTGAAACCCGCGCCAGGGTTGCCGGGGAGCTGTTTTTT. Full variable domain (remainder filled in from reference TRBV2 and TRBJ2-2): EPEVTQTPSHQVTQMGQEVILRCVPISNHLYFYWYRQILGQKVEFLVSFYNNEISEKSEIFDDQFSVERPDGSNFTLKIRSTKLEDSAMYFCASSETRARVAGELFFGEGSRLTVL.

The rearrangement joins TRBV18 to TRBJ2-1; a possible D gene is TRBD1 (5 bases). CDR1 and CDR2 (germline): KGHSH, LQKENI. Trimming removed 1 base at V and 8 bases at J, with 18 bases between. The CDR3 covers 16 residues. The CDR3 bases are TGTGCCAGCTCACCACTAAATCAGGGAAGTAAGGATGAGCAGTTCTTC. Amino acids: CASSPLNQGSKDEQFF.

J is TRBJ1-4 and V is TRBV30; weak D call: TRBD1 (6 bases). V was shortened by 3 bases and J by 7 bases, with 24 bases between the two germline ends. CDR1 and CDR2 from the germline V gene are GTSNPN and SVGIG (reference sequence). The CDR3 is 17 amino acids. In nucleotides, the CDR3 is TGTGCCTGGAGAGGAGGATCATCGGGGGGCGCATCTGAAAAACTGTTTTTT. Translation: CAWRGGSSGGASEKLFF.

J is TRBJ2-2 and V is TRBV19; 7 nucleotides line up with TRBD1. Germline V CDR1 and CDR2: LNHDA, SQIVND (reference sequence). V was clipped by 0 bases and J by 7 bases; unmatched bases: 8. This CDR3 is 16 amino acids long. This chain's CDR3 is CASSIEQGTSSGELFF. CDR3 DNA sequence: TGTGCCAGTAGTATAGAACAGGGGACGAGTAGCGGGGAGCTGTTTTTT.

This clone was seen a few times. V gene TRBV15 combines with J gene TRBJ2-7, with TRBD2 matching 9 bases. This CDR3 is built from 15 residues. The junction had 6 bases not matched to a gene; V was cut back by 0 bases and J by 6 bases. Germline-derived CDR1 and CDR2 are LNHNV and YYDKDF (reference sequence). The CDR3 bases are TGTGCCACCAGCAGAGATTCTGGGACTAGCTCCGAGCAGTACTTC. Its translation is CATSRDSGTSSEQYF.

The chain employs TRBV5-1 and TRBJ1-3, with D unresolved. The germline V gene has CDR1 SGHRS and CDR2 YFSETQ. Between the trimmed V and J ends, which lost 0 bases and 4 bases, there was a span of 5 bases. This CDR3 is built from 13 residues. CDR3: CASSLELGNTIYF. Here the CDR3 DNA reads TGCGCCAGCAGCTTGGAGCTAGGAAACACCATATATTTT.

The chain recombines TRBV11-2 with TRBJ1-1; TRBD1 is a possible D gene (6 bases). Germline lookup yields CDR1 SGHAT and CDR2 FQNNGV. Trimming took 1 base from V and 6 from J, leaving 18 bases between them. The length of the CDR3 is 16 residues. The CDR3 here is CASSLVAGRGYSEAFF. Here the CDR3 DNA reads TGTGCCAGCAGCTTAGTCGCAGGCAGGGGTTATTCTGAAGCTTTCTTT.

The CDR3 is CASSLGQGPYYGYTF. DNA for the CDR3: TGTGCCAGCAGTTTAGGACAGGGGCCCTACTATGGCTACACCTTC. The chain carries TRBV6-1 and TRBJ1-2; 9 bases match TRBD1. CDR1 is MNHNS, CDR2 SASEGT, per germline. This CDR3 has 15 residues. V gave up 5 bases and J gave up 3 bases; unmatched junction bases: 7.

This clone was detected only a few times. CDR3 in amino acids: CASSVKRTNTGELFF. CDR3 nucleotide sequence: TGTGCCAGCAGTGTCAAGCGCACGAACACCGGGGAGCTGTTTTTT. The chain recombines TRBV2 with TRBJ2-2, with D uncertain. The CDR3 spans 15 residues. Per germline, CDR1 SNHLY and CDR2 FYNNEI. The V and J ends lost 4 bases and 0 bases respectively, with 9 bases between them.

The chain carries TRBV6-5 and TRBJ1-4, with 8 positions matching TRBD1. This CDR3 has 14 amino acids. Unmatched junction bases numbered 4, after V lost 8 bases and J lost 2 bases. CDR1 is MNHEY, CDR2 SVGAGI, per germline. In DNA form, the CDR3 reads TGTGCCAGCTGCCGGGACAGGACTAATGAAAAACTGTTTTTT. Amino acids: CASCRDRTNEKLFF.

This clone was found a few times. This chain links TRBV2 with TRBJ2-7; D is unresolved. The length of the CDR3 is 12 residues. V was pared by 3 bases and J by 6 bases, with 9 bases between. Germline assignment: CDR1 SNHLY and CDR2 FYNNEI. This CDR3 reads CASSDPPREQYF. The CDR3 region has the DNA TGTGCCAGCAGTGATCCCCCTCGCGAGCAGTACTTC.

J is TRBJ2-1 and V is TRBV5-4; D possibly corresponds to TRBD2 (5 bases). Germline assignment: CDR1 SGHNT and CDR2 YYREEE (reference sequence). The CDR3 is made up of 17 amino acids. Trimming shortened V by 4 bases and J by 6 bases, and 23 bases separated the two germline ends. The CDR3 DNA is TGTGCCAGCAGCATTGGTTCTGTGTCGGGATCAATCAATGAGCAGTTCTTC. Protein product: CASSIGSVSGSINEQFF.

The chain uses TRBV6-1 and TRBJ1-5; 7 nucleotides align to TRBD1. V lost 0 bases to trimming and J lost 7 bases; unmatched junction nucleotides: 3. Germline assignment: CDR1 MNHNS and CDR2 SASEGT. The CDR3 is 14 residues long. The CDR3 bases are TGTGCCAGCAGTGAAGCAGGGGGCGGACAGCCCCAGCATTTT. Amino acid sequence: CASSEAGGGQPQHF.

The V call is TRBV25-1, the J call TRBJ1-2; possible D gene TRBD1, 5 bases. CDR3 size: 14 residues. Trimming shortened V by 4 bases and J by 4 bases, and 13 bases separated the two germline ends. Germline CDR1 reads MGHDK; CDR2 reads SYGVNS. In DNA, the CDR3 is TGTGCCAGCAGTGGTTGGGGCCTAGGCTATGGCTACACCTTC. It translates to CASSGWGLGYGYTF.

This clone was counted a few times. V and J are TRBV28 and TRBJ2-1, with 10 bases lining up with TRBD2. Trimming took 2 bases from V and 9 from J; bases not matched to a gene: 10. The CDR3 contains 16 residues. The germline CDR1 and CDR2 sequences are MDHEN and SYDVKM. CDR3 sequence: CASSLGVLAGEGEQFF. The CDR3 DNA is TGTGCCAGCAGTTTAGGGGTTCTAGCGGGAGAGGGTGAGCAGTTCTTC. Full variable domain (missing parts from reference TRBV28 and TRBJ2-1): DVKVTQSSRYLVKRTGEKVFLECVQDMDHENMFWYRQDPGLGLRLIYFSYDVKMKEKGDIPEGYSVSREKKERFSLILESASTNQTSMYLCASSLGVLAGEGEQFFGPGTRLTVL.

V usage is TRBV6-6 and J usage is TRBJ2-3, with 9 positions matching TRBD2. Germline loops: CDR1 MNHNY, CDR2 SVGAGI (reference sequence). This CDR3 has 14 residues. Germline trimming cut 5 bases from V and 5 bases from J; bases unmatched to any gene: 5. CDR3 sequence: CASSKREVKDTQYF. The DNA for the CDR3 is TGTGCCAGCAGTAAGCGGGAGGTGAAAGATACGCAGTATTTT.

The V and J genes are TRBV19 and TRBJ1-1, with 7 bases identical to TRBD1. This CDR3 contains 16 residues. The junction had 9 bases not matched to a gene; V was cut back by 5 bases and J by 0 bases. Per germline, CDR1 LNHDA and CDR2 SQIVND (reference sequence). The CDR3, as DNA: TGTGCCAGTAGTCCAAAGGACAGGTTCATGAACACTGAAGCTTTCTTT. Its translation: CASSPKDRFMNTEAFF.

In DNA form, the CDR3 reads TGTGCCAGCAGCTTAACTCAGGGCTCCTACGAGCAGTACTTC. Translating it yields CASSLTQGSYEQYF. The genes are TRBV7-2 and TRBJ2-7, with D maybe TRBD1 (5 bases). This CDR3 is built from 14 residues. Germline V gene sequence: CDR1 SGHTA, CDR2 FQGNSA. Trimming took 2 bases from V and 0 from J, leaving 8 bases between them.

CDR3 sequence reads: CASRTGTEAFF. The CDR3 nucleotides read TGTGCCAGTAGAACAGGCACTGAAGCTTTCTTT. The chain uses TRBV19 and TRBJ1-1, with D possibly matching TRBD1 (5 bases). The ends were cut back, 6 bases at V and 4 bases at J, with 6 bases in the middle. The CDR3 runs to 11 residues. CDR1 and CDR2 from the germline V gene are LNHDA and SQIVND (reference sequence).

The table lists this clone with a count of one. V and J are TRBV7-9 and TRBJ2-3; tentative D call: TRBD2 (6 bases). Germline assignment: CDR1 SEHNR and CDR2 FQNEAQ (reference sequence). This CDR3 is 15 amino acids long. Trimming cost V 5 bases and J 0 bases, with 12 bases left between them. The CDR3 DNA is TGTGCCAGCAGCCCCGGAGGGCTTAGCACAGATACGCAGTATTTT. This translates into CASSPGGLSTDTQYF.

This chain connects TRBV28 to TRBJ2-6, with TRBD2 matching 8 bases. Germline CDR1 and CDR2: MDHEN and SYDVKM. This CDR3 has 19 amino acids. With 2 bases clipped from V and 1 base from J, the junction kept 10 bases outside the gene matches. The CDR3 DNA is TGTGCCAGCAGTTTAGTCGGGAGGGCCCAGGGGTCTGGGGCCAACGTCCTGACTTTC. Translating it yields CASSLVGRAQGSGANVLTF.

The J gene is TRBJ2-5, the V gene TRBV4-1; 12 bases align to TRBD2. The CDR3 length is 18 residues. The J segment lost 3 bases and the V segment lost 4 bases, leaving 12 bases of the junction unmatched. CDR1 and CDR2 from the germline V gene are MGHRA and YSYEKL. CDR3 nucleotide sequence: TGCGCCAGCAGCCCCCTTAACGGCCTAGCGGGGGGGGAAGAGACCCAGTACTTC. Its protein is CASSPLNGLAGGEETQYF.

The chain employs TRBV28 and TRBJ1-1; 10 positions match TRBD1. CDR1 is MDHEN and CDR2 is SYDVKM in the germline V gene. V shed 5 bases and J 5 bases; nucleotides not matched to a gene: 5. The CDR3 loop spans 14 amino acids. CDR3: CASSQGQGRTEAFF. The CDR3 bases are TGTGCCAGCAGTCAGGGACAGGGGAGGACTGAAGCTTTCTTT.

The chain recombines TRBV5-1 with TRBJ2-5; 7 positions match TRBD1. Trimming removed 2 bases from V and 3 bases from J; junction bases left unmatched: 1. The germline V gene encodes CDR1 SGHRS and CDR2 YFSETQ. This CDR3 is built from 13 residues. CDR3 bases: TGCGCCAGCAGCTTTGGGACAGAAGAGACCCAGTACTTC. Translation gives CASSFGTEETQYF.

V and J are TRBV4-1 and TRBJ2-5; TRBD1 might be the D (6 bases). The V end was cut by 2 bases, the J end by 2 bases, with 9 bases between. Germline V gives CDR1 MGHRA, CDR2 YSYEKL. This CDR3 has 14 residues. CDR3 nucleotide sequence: TGCGCCAGCAGCCAACAGGGGTGGCAAGAGACCCAGTACTTC. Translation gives CASSQQGWQETQYF.